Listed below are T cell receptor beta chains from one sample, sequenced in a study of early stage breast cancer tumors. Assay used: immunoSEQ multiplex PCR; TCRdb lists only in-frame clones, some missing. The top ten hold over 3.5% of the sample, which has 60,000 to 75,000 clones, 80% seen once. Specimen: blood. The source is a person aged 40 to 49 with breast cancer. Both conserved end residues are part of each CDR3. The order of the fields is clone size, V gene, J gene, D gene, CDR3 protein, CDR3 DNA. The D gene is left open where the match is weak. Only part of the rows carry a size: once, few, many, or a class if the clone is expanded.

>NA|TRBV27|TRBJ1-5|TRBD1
CASSASGTGGFQPQHF
TGTGCCAGCAGTGCATCCGGGACAGGGGGCTTTCAGCCCCAGCATTTT
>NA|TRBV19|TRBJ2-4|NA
CASSISMVRAKNIQYF
TGTGCCAGTAGTATTTCTATGGTTAGGGCCAAAAACATTCAGTACTTC
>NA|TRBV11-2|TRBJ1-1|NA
CASSSPPILPEAFF
TGTGCCAGCAGCTCGCCCCCAATTTTGCCTGAAGCTTTCTTT
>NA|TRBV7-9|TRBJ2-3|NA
CASSLEGNTDTQYF
TGTGCCAGCAGCTTAGAGGGTAACACAGATACGCAGTATTTT
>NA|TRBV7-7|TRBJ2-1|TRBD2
CASSGGTGKQFF
TGTGCTAGCAGCGGGGGTACAGGGAAACAATTCTTC
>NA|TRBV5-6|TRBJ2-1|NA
CASSVYNEQFF
TGTGCCAGCAGCGTTTACAATGAGCAGTTCTTC
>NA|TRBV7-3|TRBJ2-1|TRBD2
CASSLRRENYNEQFF
TGTGCCAGCAGCTTAAGGCGGGAGAACTACAATGAGCAGTTCTTC
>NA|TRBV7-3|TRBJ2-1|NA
CASSQTRTRLNEQFF
TGTGCCAGCAGTCAAACACGGACTCGACTCAATGAGCAGTTCTTC
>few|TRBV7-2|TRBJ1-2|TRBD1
CASSPQSGQAYGYTF
TGTGCCAGCAGCCCCCAGTCGGGACAGGCCTATGGCTACACCTTC
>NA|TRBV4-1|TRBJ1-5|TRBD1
CASSRQIFDRGNQPQHF
TGCGCCAGCAGCCGACAGATTTTTGACAGGGGCAATCAGCCCCAGCATTTT